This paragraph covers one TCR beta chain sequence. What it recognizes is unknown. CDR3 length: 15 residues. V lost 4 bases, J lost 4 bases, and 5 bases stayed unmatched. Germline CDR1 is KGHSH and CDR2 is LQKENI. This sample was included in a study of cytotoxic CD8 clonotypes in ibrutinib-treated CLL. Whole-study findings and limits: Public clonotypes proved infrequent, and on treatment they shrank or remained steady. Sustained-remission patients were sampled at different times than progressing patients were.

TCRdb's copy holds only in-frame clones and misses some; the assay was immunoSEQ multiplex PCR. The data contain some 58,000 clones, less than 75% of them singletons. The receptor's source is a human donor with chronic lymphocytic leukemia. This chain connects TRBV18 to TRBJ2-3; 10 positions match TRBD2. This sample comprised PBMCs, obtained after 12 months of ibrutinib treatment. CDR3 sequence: CASSQAGGPSDTQYF. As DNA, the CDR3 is TGTGCCAGCTCACAAGCGGGAGGGCCGTCAGATACGCAGTATTTT.